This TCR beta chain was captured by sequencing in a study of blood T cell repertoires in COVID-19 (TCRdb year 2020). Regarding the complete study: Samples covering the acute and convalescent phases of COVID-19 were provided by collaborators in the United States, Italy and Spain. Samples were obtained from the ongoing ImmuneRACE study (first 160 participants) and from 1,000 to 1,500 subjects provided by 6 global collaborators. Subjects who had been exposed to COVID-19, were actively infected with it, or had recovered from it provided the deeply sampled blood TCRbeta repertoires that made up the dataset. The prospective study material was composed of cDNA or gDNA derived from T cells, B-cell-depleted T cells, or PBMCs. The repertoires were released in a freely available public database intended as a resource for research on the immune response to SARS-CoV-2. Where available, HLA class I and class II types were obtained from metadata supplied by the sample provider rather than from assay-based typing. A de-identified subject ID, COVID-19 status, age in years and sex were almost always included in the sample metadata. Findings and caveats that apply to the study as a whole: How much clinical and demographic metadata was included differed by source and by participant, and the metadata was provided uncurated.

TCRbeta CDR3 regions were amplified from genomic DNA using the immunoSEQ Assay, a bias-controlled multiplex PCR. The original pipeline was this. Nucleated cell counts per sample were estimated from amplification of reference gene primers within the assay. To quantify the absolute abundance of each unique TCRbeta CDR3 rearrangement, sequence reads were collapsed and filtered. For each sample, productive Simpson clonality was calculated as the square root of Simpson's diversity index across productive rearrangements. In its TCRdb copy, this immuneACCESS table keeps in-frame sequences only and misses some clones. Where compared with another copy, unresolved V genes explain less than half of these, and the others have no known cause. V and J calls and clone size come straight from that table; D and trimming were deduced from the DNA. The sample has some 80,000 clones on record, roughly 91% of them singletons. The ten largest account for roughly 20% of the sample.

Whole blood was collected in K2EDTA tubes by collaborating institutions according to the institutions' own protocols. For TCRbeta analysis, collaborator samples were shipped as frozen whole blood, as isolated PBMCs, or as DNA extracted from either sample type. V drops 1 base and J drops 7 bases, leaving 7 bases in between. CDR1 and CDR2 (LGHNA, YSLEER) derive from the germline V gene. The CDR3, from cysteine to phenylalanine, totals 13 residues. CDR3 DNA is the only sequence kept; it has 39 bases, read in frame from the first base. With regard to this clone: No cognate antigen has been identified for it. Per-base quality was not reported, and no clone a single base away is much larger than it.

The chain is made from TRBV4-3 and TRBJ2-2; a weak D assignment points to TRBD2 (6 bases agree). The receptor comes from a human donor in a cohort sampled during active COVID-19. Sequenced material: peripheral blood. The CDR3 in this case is CASSQGRGGELFF. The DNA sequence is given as TGCGCCAGCAGCCAAGGGAGGGGCGGGGAGCTGTTTTTT.